Included here is one TCR beta chain sequence, with context. Methods used by the authors: Reference gene primers were amplified, and this amplification served to estimate nucleated cell counts. TCRdb's copy holds only in-frame clones and misses some; the assay was immunoSEQ multiplex PCR. That table is the source of V, J and clone size, and D and trimming were worked out from the DNA. The sample contains 100,000 to 150,000 clones, about 85% of which appear only once. This sample is part of a study of blood T cell repertoires in COVID-19. Overall study: T cells, B-cell-depleted T cells, or PBMCs provided the cDNA or gDNA that served as material.

The specimen sequenced was peripheral blood. The clonotype was recovered from a man aged 35 to 55 with active or convalescent COVID-19.

DNA of the CDR3: TGTGCCAGCAGCTCCGGGACTAGCGGGGGGTCGCCCAGCGATGAGCAGTTCTTC. Translated: CASSSGTSGGSPSDEQFF. This sequence joins TRBV5-4 and TRBJ2-1, with 15 bases identical to TRBD2. The V segment lost 3 bases and the J segment 8 bases; nucleotides outside the gene matches: 12. CDR3 length equals 18 residues. Germline V gene lookup returns CDR1 SGHNT and CDR2 YYREEE (reference sequence).